Following are 27 T cell receptor beta chains from one sample sequenced in a study of cytomegalovirus exposure and HLA in healthy donors. TCRdb's table, derived via immunoSEQ multiplex PCR, lists solely in-frame clones and lacks some. The table records 150,000 to 200,000 clones, 84% of them present only once. Input material: PBMCs. These receptors were taken from a woman between 18 and 29 years old in good health and CMV-seropositive.

This clone appeared a few times. This chain connects TRBV4-2 to TRBJ2-2; the D gene is possibly TRBD2 (6 bases). CDR3 length equals 13 residues. CDR1 is LGHNA and CDR2 is YNFKEQ in the germline V gene. Trimming removed 4 bases from V and 4 bases from J, with 7 bases in between. The CDR3 loop reads CASSPGGTGELFF. The CDR3 nucleotides read TGTGCCAGCAGCCCCGGGGGCACCGGGGAGCTGTTTTTT.

The chain couples TRBV5-1 to TRBJ2-1; 9 bases line up with TRBD1. With 3 bases clipped from V and 6 bases from J, the junction kept 7 bases outside the gene matches. The CDR3 is made up of 15 amino acids. The germline gives CDR1 SGHRS, CDR2 YFSETQ. The CDR3 DNA reads TGCGCCAGCAGCTACCGGGACAGGGTCGCCAATGAGCAGTTCTTC. This encodes CASSYRDRVANEQFF.

The rearrangement uses TRBV15 and TRBJ2-2; 9 bases are a match to TRBD2. J was trimmed by 7 bases and V by 0 bases; bases with no gene match: 12. CDR3 size: 18 residues. The germline V gene has CDR1 LNHNV and CDR2 YYDKDF (reference sequence). The CDR3 coding sequence is TGTGCCACCAGCAGAGATCGGGCGGGGGGGCCCCCGGTCGGGGAGCTGTTTTTT. It codes for CATSRDRAGGPPVGELFF.

The V call is TRBV5-4, the J call TRBJ2-3, with D hard to call. Trimming removed 0 bases from V and 0 bases from J, with 8 bases in between. The CDR3 runs to 15 residues. The germline CDR1 and CDR2 sequences are SGHNT and YYREEE (reference sequence). The DNA for the CDR3 is TGTGCCAGCAGCTTGGGTCTTATTAGCACAGATACGCAGTATTTT. Its translation: CASSLGLISTDTQYF.

The gene calls are TRBV2 and TRBJ1-2; TRBD1 matches 7 bases. Germline assignment: CDR1 SNHLY and CDR2 FYNNEI. The CDR3 loop spans 15 amino acids. The ends lost 0 bases at V and 4 bases at J; junction bases unmatched: 5. CDR3 protein: CASSEAPGGGYGYTF. The DNA for the CDR3 is TGTGCCAGCAGTGAAGCGCCAGGGGGTGGCTATGGCTACACCTTC.

This clone was picked up a small number of times. The chain uses TRBV6-5 and TRBJ2-5; tentative D call: TRBD1 (6 bases). Germline CDR1 is MNHEY and CDR2 is SVGAGI. The CDR3 has 14 residues. Trimming removed 5 bases from V and 0 bases from J, with 10 bases in between. CDR3 region: CASSPWDNQETQYF. As DNA, the CDR3 is TGTGCCAGCAGTCCTTGGGACAACCAAGAGACCCAGTACTTC.

The rearrangement uses TRBV9 and TRBJ2-7, with 8 bases lining up with TRBD1. The CDR3 sequence is 15 residues long. Germline V gene lookup returns CDR1 SGDLS and CDR2 YYNGEE. The V segment lost 4 bases and the J segment 5 bases; nucleotides outside the gene matches: 11. The CDR3 here is CASSFGQGQGDEQYF. CDR3 sequence (DNA): TGTGCCAGCAGCTTCGGACAGGGCCAGGGTGACGAGCAGTACTTC. Based on the CDR3 plus reference TRBV9 and TRBJ2-7, the full variable domain is DSGVTQTPKHLITATGQRVTLRCSPRSGDLSVYWYQQSLDQGLQFLIQYYNGEERAKGNILERFSAQQFPDLHSELNLSSLELGDSALYFCASSFGQGQGDEQYFGPGTRLTVT.

The chain combines TRBV5-1 with TRBJ2-2; maybe TRBD2 (6 bases). The CDR3 length is 15 residues. V was pared by 0 bases and J by 7 bases, with 13 bases between. Germline CDR1 and CDR2: SGHRS and YFSETQ. The DNA for the CDR3 is TGCGCCAGCAGCTTGGTTGGAGGGTTCGGCGGGGAGCTGTTTTTT. It is translated as CASSLVGGFGGELFF.

V usage is TRBV6-5 and J usage is TRBJ1-2; 9 bases match TRBD1. The CDR3 totals 14 residues. The V segment lost 2 bases and the J segment 7 bases; nucleotides outside the gene matches: 5. Germline V gene lookup returns CDR1 MNHEY and CDR2 SVGAGI. The CDR3, as DNA: TGTGCCAGCAGTTACCTGGGACAGGGAAGTGGCTACACCTTC. Residues: CASSYLGQGSGYTF.

The J gene is TRBJ2-5, the V gene TRBV29-1, with TRBD1 identical over 7 bases. Germline loops: CDR1 SQVTM, CDR2 ANQGSEA. The CDR3 is 15 residues long. The V and J ends lost 4 bases and 0 bases, in that order; junction bases with no gene match: 8. As DNA, the CDR3 is TGCAGCGTTGCGGGTCGGGACAGCCACCAAGAGACCCAGTACTTC. Translated, it gives CSVAGRDSHQETQYF.

The chain has TRBV5-1 and TRBJ1-4, with a weak D call TRBD1 (6 bases). This CDR3 is 15 amino acids long. V lost 1 base to trimming and J lost 10 bases, with 17 bases between them. Germline CDR1 SGHRS, CDR2 YFSETQ. The CDR3 nucleotides read TGCGCCAGCAGCTTGCCCTCGGACAGCCATGGAAAACTGTTTTTT. Translated, it gives CASSLPSDSHGKLFF.

The chain employs TRBV7-9 and TRBJ2-1, with TRBD2 matching over 7 bases. Germline values: CDR1 SEHNR, CDR2 FQNEAQ (reference sequence). This CDR3 comprises 12 residues. Trimming cost V 6 bases and J 7 bases; bases outside gene matches: 3. CDR3 loop: CASRVAGNEQFF. DNA of the CDR3: TGTGCCAGCAGGGTAGCGGGTAATGAGCAGTTCTTC.

The CDR3 loop is CASSIGQGQPYGYTF. CDR3 in DNA: TGTGCCAGCAGCATCGGACAGGGACAACCCTATGGCTACACCTTC. The chain couples TRBV9 to TRBJ1-2; TRBD1 matches at 8 bases. Trimming cost V 4 bases and J 4 bases; bases outside gene matches: 9. This CDR3 has 15 residues. Germline CDR1 reads SGDLS; CDR2 reads YYNGEE.

V and J are TRBV5-1 and TRBJ1-2; tentatively, D is TRBD1 (5 bases). The CDR3 consists of 12 residues. CDR1 SGHRS and CDR2 YFSETQ come from the germline V gene. Trimming left V 2 bases short and J 6 bases short, with 8 bases between. The DNA of the CDR3 is TGCGCCAGCAGCTTACAGGATAATGGCTACACCTTC. Translated, it gives CASSLQDNGYTF.

This chain joins TRBV7-3 and TRBJ1-1; 7 bases are a match to TRBD1. Germline V gene lookup returns CDR1 SGHTA and CDR2 FQGTGA. The CDR3 length is 13 residues. V trimming: 5 bases; J trimming: 4 bases; junction bases outside the gene matches: 4. CDR3 DNA: TGTGCCAGCAGCCTCCGACAGGGCACTGAAGCTTTCTTT. This codes for CASSLRQGTEAFF.

The chain carries TRBV6-5 and TRBJ1-2, with 7 bases matching TRBD1. The germline V gene has CDR1 MNHEY and CDR2 SVGAGI. This CDR3 spans 15 amino acids. With V trimmed by 4 bases and J by 4 bases, 9 bases remained unmatched. CDR3 loop: CASSLTTGSGYGYTF. CDR3 sequence (DNA): TGTGCCAGCAGTTTGACGACAGGGTCGGGCTATGGCTACACCTTC.

The chain carries TRBV2 and TRBJ2-7; D is possibly TRBD1 (7 bases). Germline V CDR1 and CDR2: SNHLY, FYNNEI. CDR3 length equals 15 residues. V gave up 3 bases and J gave up 7 bases, with 19 bases separating them. The CDR3 region is CASSDPRRGAGEQYF. The CDR3 nucleotides are TGTGCCAGCAGTGATCCCCGCAGGGGGGCGGGGGAGCAGTACTTC.

V and J are TRBV4-1 and TRBJ2-1; D is undetermined. The V gene lost 3 bases and the J gene lost 7 bases, with 4 bases spanning the gap. The CDR3 sequence is 11 residues long. From germline, CDR1 is MGHRA and CDR2 YSYEKL. The chain's CDR3 is CASSHGNEQFF. The CDR3 DNA sequence: TGCGCCAGCAGCCACGGGAATGAGCAGTTCTTC.

The V and J genes are TRBV7-2 and TRBJ2-7; D not resolved. Per germline, CDR1 SGHTA and CDR2 FQGNSA. V gave up 1 base and J gave up 3 bases, with 7 bases separating them. This CDR3 has 13 amino acids. DNA for the CDR3: TGTGCCAGCAGCTTAGGCGTCGACTACGAGCAGTACTTC. Translating gives CASSLGVDYEQYF.

The rearrangement joins TRBV5-6 to TRBJ1-6; D is ambiguous. Trimming shortened V by 0 bases and J by 6 bases, and 10 bases separated the two germline ends. Germline V CDR1 and CDR2: SGHDT, YYEEEE. The CDR3 has 15 amino acids. CDR3 DNA sequence: TGTGCCAGCAGCTTGGATGGCACATTTAATTCACCCCTCCACTTT. Protein product: CASSLDGTFNSPLHF.

The V gene is TRBV11-3, the J gene TRBJ2-3; TRBD2 aligns across 8 bases. CDR1 is SGHNT and CDR2 is YENEEA in the germline V gene. The CDR3 sequence is 14 residues long. V shed 5 bases, J shed 4 bases, and the junction held 5 bases outside the gene matches. The CDR3 protein is CASSRGGNADTQYF. CDR3 sequence (DNA): TGTGCCAGCAGCCGGGGGGGCAATGCAGATACGCAGTATTTT.

This clone has just one count. This chain connects TRBV19 to TRBJ1-1; D gene unclear. V lost 9 bases, J lost 2 bases, and 13 bases lay in between. There are 13 residues in the CDR3. Germline CDR1 is LNHDA and CDR2 is SQIVND (reference sequence). CDR3 bases: TGTGCCAGCTTCCGGGATTATAACACTGAAGCTTTCTTT. Translated, it gives CASFRDYNTEAFF.

The chain combines TRBV19 with TRBJ2-3, with D maybe TRBD2 (6 bases). Germline lookup yields CDR1 LNHDA and CDR2 SQIVND (reference sequence). This CDR3 spans 16 amino acids. Trimming shortened V by 5 bases and J by 3 bases, and 18 bases separated the two germline ends. The CDR3 sequence: CASSERGTGGTDTQYF. The DNA of the CDR3 is TGTGCCAGTAGTGAGCGCGGGACTGGGGGGACAGATACGCAGTATTTT.

The chain is built from TRBV19 and TRBJ1-5, with D unclear. The CDR3 contains 14 residues. Germline loops: CDR1 LNHDA, CDR2 SQIVND (reference sequence). V lost 7 bases and J 7 bases, leaving 17 bases between the germline ends. The CDR3 is CASTPTSGGQPQHF. CDR3 sequence (DNA): TGTGCCAGTACCCCGACTTCGGGTGGACAGCCCCAGCATTTT.

The V and J genes are TRBV7-8 and TRBJ2-7; 10 bases are a match to TRBD2. The CDR3 runs 18 residues. The germline CDR1 and CDR2 sequences are SGHVS and FQNEAQ. V trimming: 5 bases; J trimming: 0 bases; junction bases outside the gene matches: 13. As DNA, the CDR3 is TGTGCCAGCAGCCCAGTCAGGTCTAGCGGGGGAAGCTCCTACGAGCAGTACTTC. This encodes CASSPVRSSGGSSYEQYF.

This clone turned up a few times. This sequence joins TRBV9 and TRBJ2-5, with 13 bases identical to TRBD2. CDR3 length: 16 residues. The junction had 4 bases not matched to a gene; V was cut back by 0 bases and J by 5 bases. The V gene's germline CDR1 is SGDLS and CDR2 YYNGEE. CDR3: CASSVGLAGGGETQYF. In nucleotides, the CDR3 is TGTGCCAGCAGCGTAGGACTAGCGGGGGGCGGGGAGACCCAGTACTTC.

The chain uses TRBV6-1 and TRBJ2-5; D call uncertain. Trimming pared 1 base from V and 7 bases from J, leaving 13 bases between. Germline CDR1 MNHNS, CDR2 SASEGT. The CDR3 runs to 14 residues. The CDR3 protein is CASSEVIRRGTQYF. DNA of the CDR3: TGTGCCAGCAGTGAAGTGATCCGGCGCGGGACCCAGTACTTC.